These T cell receptor beta chains were read from a single sample in a study of cytomegalovirus exposure and HLA in healthy donors. Only in-frame clones appear in the TCRdb table, and some are missing; sequencing was by immunoSEQ multiplex PCR. The sample consists of around 150,000 clones, approximately 60% of them appearing once. The sequencing input was PBMCs. These receptor sequences come from an older woman in good health and CMV-seropositive. The conserved cysteine and the conserved F or W are not part of the CDR3 here. Each record gives: J gene, V gene, CDR3 protein.

J: TRBJ2-7
V: TRBV2
CDR3: ASSESSNYEQY

J: TRBJ2-1
V: TRBV4-3
CDR3: ASSQDPGLAGTNEQF

J: TRBJ2-3
V: TRBV4-3
CDR3: ASSQASGTGVSDTQY

J: TRBJ1-2
V: TRBV6-1
CDR3: ASSEAVGGGYGYT

J: TRBJ2-5
V: TRBV21-1
CDR3: ASSTRDRDETQY

J: TRBJ2-3
V: TRBV7-3
CDR3: ASSLLAGVTDTQY

J: TRBJ2-3
V: TRBV28
CDR3: ASSFSSGSIFSTDTQY

J: TRBJ2-5
V: TRBV5-1
CDR3: ASSFRQGGQETQY

J: TRBJ1-4
V: TRBV10-3
CDR3: AITVCIIATNEKLF

J: TRBJ1-4
V: TRBV5-1
CDR3: ASSAGQGGGEKLF

J: TRBJ2-3
V: TRBV5-5
CDR3: ASSWGDRDPDTQY

J: TRBJ1-5
V: TRBV4-3
CDR3: ASSAQPAGRRLGQDQPQH

J: TRBJ1-5
V: TRBV6-1
CDR3: ASSAVPGPQH

J: TRBJ1-2
V: TRBV15
CDR3: ATSRDQRELSGYT

J: TRBJ2-4
V: TRBV5-1
CDR3: ASSLEGDLAKNIQY

J: TRBJ1-4
V: TRBV5-1
CDR3: ASSLTGEKLF

J: TRBJ2-7
V: TRBV6-6
CDR3: ASSPRLQGVEDEQY

J: TRBJ1-1
V: TRBV27
CDR3: ASSLGSYYTEAF

J: TRBJ2-5
V: TRBV2
CDR3: ASSPWTGGQETQY

J: TRBJ2-1
V: TRBV18
CDR3: ASSPPAYTSSYNEQF

J: TRBJ1-5
V: TRBV27
CDR3: ASSLRGGVGQPQH

J: TRBJ2-1
V: TRBV9
CDR3: ASSAQTSSNEQF

J: TRBJ2-5
V: TRBV4-3
CDR3: ASSRGQGAGETQY

J: TRBJ1-5
V: TRBV27
CDR3: ASSRAGQGNQPQH

J: TRBJ2-3
V: TRBV25-1
CDR3: ASSEFGGRGADTQY

J: TRBJ1-6
V: TRBV14
CDR3: ASSPGQTFNSPLH

J: TRBJ2-7
V: TRBV4-1
CDR3: ASSQQGAVPDEQY

J: TRBJ2-2
V: TRBV19
CDR3: ASSTSGSQVTGELF

J: TRBJ2-5
V: TRBV29-1
CDR3: SVEDRFLSGGLETQY

J: TRBJ2-5
V: TRBV7-8
CDR3: ASSDPLREVGETQY

J: TRBJ1-1
V: TRBV9
CDR3: ASSADGSSAF

J: TRBJ2-1
V: TRBV13
CDR3: ASSLFLAGSSYNEQF

J: TRBJ1-2
V: TRBV10-3
CDR3: AISPVSDIYGYT

J: TRBJ1-3
V: TRBV7-9
CDR3: ASSPAGGNTIY

J: TRBJ2-1
V: TRBV11-1
CDR3: ASSFARGRMSEQF

J: TRBJ2-1
V: TRBV27
CDR3: ASTQRLAGYNEQF

J: TRBJ1-5
V: TRBV6-6
CDR3: ASRGGGNQPQH

J: TRBJ2-7
V: TRBV11-1
CDR3: ASSPQWVQGYNEQY

J: TRBJ2-1
V: TRBV5-1
CDR3: ASSLRGGADEQF

J: TRBJ2-7
V: TRBV5-1
CDR3: ASRASGSYEQY

J: TRBJ2-5
V: TRBV9
CDR3: ASSGVATGQAVQETQY

J: TRBJ1-2
V: TRBV7-3
CDR3: ASSPQGEGYT

J: TRBJ2-1
V: TRBV25-1
CDR3: ASSVGTSSHNEQF

J: TRBJ1-2
V: TRBV5-1
CDR3: ASSLARTEPGYGGYT

J: TRBJ1-5
V: TRBV28
CDR3: ASSLGTLSQPQH